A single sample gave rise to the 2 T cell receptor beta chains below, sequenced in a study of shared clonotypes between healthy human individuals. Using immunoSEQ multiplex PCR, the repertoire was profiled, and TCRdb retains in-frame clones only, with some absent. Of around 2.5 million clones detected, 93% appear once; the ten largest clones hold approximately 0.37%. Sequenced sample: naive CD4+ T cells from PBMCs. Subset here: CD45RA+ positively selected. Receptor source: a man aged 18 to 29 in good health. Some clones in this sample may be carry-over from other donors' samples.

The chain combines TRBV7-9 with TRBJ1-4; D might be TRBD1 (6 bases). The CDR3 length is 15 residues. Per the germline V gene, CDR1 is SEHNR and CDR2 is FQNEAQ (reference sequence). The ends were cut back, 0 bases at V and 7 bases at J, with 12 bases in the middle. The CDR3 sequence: CASSLAGRGPEKLFF. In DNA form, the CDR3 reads TGTGCCAGCAGCTTAGCCGGCAGGGGCCCTGAAAAACTGTTTTTT.

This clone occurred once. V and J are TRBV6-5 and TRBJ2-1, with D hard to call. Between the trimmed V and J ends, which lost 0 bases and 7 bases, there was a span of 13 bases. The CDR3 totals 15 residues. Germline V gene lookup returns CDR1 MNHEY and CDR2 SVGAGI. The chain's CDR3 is CASSYSGTNRNEQFF. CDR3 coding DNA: TGTGCCAGCAGTTACTCGGGCACAAACCGGAATGAGCAGTTCTTC.